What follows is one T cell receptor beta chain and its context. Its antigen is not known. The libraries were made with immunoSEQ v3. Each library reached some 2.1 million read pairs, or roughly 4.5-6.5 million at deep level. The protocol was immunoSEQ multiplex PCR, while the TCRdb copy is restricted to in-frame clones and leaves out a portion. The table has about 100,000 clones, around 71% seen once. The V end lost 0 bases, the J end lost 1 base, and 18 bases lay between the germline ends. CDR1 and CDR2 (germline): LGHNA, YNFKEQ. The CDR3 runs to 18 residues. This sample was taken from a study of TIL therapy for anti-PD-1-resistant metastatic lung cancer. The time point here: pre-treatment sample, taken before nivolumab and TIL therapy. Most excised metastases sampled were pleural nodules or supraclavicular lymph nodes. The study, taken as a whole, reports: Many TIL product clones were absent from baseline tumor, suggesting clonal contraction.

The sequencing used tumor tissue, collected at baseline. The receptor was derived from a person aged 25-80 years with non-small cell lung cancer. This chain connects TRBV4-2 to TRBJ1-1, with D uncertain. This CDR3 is CASSQDRRRVLRNTEAFF. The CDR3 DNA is TGTGCCAGCAGCCAAGATCGCAGGAGGGTACTGCGGAACACTGAAGCTTTCTTT.